The source of this TCR beta chain is a study of OX40 agonist ivuxolimab in advanced cancers. Across the whole study: One hepatocellular carcinoma and a couple of cutaneous melanoma patients partially responded.

Sequenced by immunoSEQ multiplex PCR; TCRdb stores in-frame clones only, minus some. Here the sample spans more than 55,000 clones, around nine tenths being singletons. On this clone: Antigen: not known.

Study-level points and caveats: Within 6 weeks, CD4+ and CD8+ blood T cells expanded clonally at 0.1 to 3.0 mg/kg. Fewer expanded clones were found on average in CD4+ than in CD8+ T cells.

The TCR sequence derives from an adult with an advanced solid tumor such as melanoma, head and neck, liver or kidney cancer. The sequenced sample was CD4+ or CD8+ T cells sorted from blood, obtained in a trial of the OX40 agonist ivuxolimab.

DNA for the CDR3: TGCGCCAGCAGCCAAGTGGAAGGACTTCCTAATTCACCCCTCCACTTT. Translated: CASSQVEGLPNSPLHF. The chain employs TRBV4-1 and TRBJ1-6; D not certain. The CDR3 is made up of 16 amino acids. Germline-derived CDR1 and CDR2 are MGHRA and YSYEKL. The ends were cut back, 1 base at V and 6 bases at J, with 13 bases in the middle.